This T cell receptor beta chain was sequenced during a study of blood T cell repertoires in COVID-19. Across the whole study: Nucleic acid was either cDNA or gDNA, and it came from T cells, B-cell-depleted T cells, or PBMCs.

In terms of age and location, participants ranged from roughly 18 to 89 years and lived in about 25 US areas. Participants were placed into cohorts based on the clinical history they reported. CDR1 and CDR2 from the germline V gene are KGHSH and LQKENI. The V end was cut by 3 bases, the J end by 7 bases, with 15 bases between. This CDR3 is 14 amino acids long. Assay: immunoSEQ multiplex PCR; the TCRdb copy retains only in-frame clones and omits some. The repertoire holds roughly 180,000 clones, with around 79% as singletons. Input material: PBMCs or T cells enriched from blood (not recorded which). The sequence derives from a man in his forties or fifties who had recovered from COVID-19. V usage is TRBV18 and J usage is TRBJ1-1, with D perhaps TRBD1 (5 bases). In DNA, the CDR3 is TGTGCCAGCTCACCGATCGGGGGAGGGGATGAAGCTTTCTTT. Its translation: CASSPIGGGDEAFF.